Shown below are 10 T cell receptor beta chains from a single sample sequenced in a study of response to subunit inactivated influenza vaccine. MiXCR was run by TCRdb on the RT-PCR reads, yielding one entry per CDR3 protein. In the table there are approximately 520,000 distinct CDR3 sequences, 25% of which are singletons. Sequences were derived from CD4+ T cells sorted from PBMCs, sampled roughly 5 days after vaccination. The receptors originated from a man aged 50 to 59 who received an inactivated influenza vaccine.

The J gene is TRBJ2-1, the V gene TRBV30; possible D gene TRBD2, 5 bases. This CDR3 has 15 amino acids. Trimming pared 0 bases from V and 3 bases from J, leaving 12 bases between. From germline, CDR1 is GTSNPN and CDR2 SVGIG (reference sequence). CDR3 in DNA: TGTGCCTGGAGTGTACTGTCGGGGAACTACAATGAGCAGTTCTTC. Protein product: CAWSVLSGNYNEQFF.

This clonotype was detected many times. The chain carries TRBV7-6 and TRBJ1-6; TRBD1 matches 9 bases. There are 14 residues in the CDR3. CDR1 is SGHVS, CDR2 FNYEAQ, per germline. V was pared by 4 bases and J by 9 bases, with 4 bases of the junction left unmatched. The chain's CDR3 is CASSSGTGFSPLHF. In DNA form, the CDR3 reads TGTGCCAGCAGCTCCGGGACAGGGTTTTCACCCCTCCACTTT.

The chain links TRBV5-1 to TRBJ1-1, with D hard to call. V lost 4 bases and J 1 base, leaving 11 bases between the germline ends. The CDR3 is 14 residues long. CDR1 is SGHRS, CDR2 YFSETQ, per germline. In DNA, the CDR3 is TGCGCCAGCAGCGAGACCTGGGGGAACACTGAAGCTTTCTTT. It translates to CASSETWGNTEAFF.

A few counts support this clonotype. The chain employs TRBV7-9 and TRBJ1-1; no reliable D call. V shed 7 bases and J shed 0 bases, with 6 bases lying between them. The CDR3 runs to 12 residues. Germline-derived CDR1 and CDR2 are SEHNR and FQNEAQ (reference sequence). In nucleotides, the CDR3 is TGTGCCAGCAATCGGGTGAACACTGAAGCTTTCTTT. Its translation: CASNRVNTEAFF.

This chain connects TRBV10-3 to TRBJ2-3; D is uncertain. The CDR3 length is 17 residues. Germline V lookup: CDR1 ENHRY, CDR2 SYGVKD. Trimming shortened V by 7 bases and J by 2 bases, and 22 bases separated the two germline ends. CDR3 amino acids: CAITRAPGLSLTDTQYF. The CDR3 DNA sequence: TGTGCCATCACTAGGGCACCCGGTCTGTCCCTCACAGATACGCAGTATTTT.

V is TRBV6-5 and J is TRBJ1-6; possibly TRBD1 for D (5 bases). Trimming stripped 3 bases from V and 10 bases from J, with 16 bases between. The V gene's germline CDR1 is MNHEY and CDR2 SVGAGI. The CDR3 covers 15 residues. CDR3 amino acids: CASSYEGGRGSPLHF. The DNA of the CDR3 is TGTGCCAGCAGTTATGAGGGCGGCCGGGGGTCACCCCTCCACTTT.

The chain links TRBV7-2 to TRBJ2-5; possibly TRBD2 for D (6 bases). CDR1 and CDR2 (germline): SGHTA, FQGNSA. Trimming stripped 5 bases from V and 1 base from J, with 14 bases between. This CDR3 comprises 15 residues. CDR3 region: CASSTGLHPQETQYF. DNA for the CDR3: TGTGCCAGCAGCACCGGACTACACCCCCAAGAGACCCAGTACTTC.

This clonotype was picked up a small number of times. The chain uses TRBV6-1 and TRBJ2-7, with 10 bases matching TRBD1. Trimming at V came to 6 bases and at J to 7 bases, leaving 15 bases not matched to a gene. The CDR3 is 16 residues long. The germline V gene encodes CDR1 MNHNS and CDR2 SASEGT. The CDR3 sequence: CASRPPPGQGRREQYF. DNA for the CDR3: TGTGCCAGCAGGCCACCCCCGGGACAGGGGAGGCGTGAGCAGTACTTC.

The chain uses TRBV6-1 and TRBJ1-5; 9 nucleotides align to TRBD1. CDR3 length equals 16 residues. Looked up from germline, CDR1 is MNHNS and CDR2 is SASEGT. Germline trimming cut 6 bases from V and 2 bases from J; bases unmatched to any gene: 8. The CDR3 spells CASSRTGVQGNQPQHF. CDR3 nucleotide sequence: TGTGCCAGCAGCCGGACAGGGGTTCAAGGCAATCAGCCCCAGCATTTT.

This clonotype has more than one count but fewer than ten. The chain employs TRBV20-1 and TRBJ1-2; the D is unclear. V lost 5 bases and J 4 bases, leaving 14 bases between the germline ends. CDR3 length: 13 amino acids. Germline CDR1 is DFQATT and CDR2 is SNEGSKA (reference sequence). For the CDR3, the DNA is TGCAGTGCTGGGAGGTCCCCTTCCTATGGCTACACCTTC. Its translation: CSAGRSPSYGYTF.